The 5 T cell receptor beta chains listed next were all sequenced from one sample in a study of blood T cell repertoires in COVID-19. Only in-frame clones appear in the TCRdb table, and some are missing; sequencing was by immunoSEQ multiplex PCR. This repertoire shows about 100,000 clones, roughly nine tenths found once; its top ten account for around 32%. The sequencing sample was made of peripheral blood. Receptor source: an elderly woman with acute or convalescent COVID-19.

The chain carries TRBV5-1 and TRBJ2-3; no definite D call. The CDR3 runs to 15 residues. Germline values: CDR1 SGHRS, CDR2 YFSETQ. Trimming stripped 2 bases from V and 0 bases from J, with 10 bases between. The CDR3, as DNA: TGCGCCAGCAGCTTCGACACACCTAGCACAGATACGCAGTATTTT. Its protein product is CASSFDTPSTDTQYF.

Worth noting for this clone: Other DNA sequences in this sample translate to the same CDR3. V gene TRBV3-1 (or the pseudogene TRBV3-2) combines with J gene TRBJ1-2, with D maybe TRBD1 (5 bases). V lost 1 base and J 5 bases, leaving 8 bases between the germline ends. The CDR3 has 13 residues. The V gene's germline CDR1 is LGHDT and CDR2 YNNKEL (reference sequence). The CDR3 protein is CASSQGGGYGYTF. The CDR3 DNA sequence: TGTGCCAGCAGCCAAGGGGGGGGTTATGGCTACACCTTC.

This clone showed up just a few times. The CDR3 coding sequence is TGCGCCAGCAGCCACCTCCTTCTCGGGGGTTCACCCCTCCACTTT. It specifies CASSHLLLGGSPLHF. The V gene is TRBV4-1, the J gene TRBJ1-6; TRBD1 might be the D (5 bases). This CDR3 has 15 residues. In germline, CDR1 is MGHRA, CDR2 YSYEKL. The V end lost 3 bases, the J end lost 9 bases, and 15 bases lay between the germline ends.

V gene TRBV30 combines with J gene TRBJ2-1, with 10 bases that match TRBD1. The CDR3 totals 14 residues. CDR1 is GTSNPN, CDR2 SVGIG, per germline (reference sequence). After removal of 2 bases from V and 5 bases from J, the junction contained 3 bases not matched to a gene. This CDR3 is CAWSWDRGDNEQFF. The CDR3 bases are TGTGCCTGGAGTTGGGACAGGGGTGACAATGAGCAGTTCTTC. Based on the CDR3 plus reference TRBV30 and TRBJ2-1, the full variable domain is SQTIHQWPATLVQPVGSPLSLECTVEGTSNPNLYWYRQAAGRGLQLLFYSVGIGQISSEVPQNLSASRPQDRQFILSSKKLLLSDSGFYLCAWSWDRGDNEQFFGPGTRLTVL.

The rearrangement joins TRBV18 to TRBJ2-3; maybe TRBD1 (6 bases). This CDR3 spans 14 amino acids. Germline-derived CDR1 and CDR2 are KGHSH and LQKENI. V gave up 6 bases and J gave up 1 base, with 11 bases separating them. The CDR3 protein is CASSLGGGTDTQYF. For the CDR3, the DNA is TGTGCCAGCTCCCTAGGGGGAGGCACAGATACGCAGTATTTT.